A selection of T cell receptor beta chains follows, all from one sample in a study of human T cells and chemical hapten exposure. Each CDR3 protein gets one entry after TCRdb re-called the RACE reads with MiXCR. The repertoire includes around 360,000 distinct CDR3 sequences, about 6.9% of them detected once, and 4.5% to 6% sits in the top ten. The specimen comprised whole blood, sampled in connection with sensitization to the hapten diphenylcyclopropenone (DPC). These TCRs come from a young woman with alopecia areata. Some clones in this sample may be carry-over from other donors' samples. Both conserved end residues are part of each CDR3. Each record gives: V gene, D gene, clone size, J gene, CDR3 DNA, CDR3 protein. The D gene is left open where the match is weak. Size values are once, few and many counts, or a class for expanded clones, and some rows have none.

V gene: TRBV12-3/TRBV12-4
D gene: .
clone size: once
J gene: TRBJ1-4
CDR3 DNA: TGTGCCAGCAGTTTAGGGGGGGCGAGCGGCTTGGGCTTTGAAAAACTGTTTTTT
CDR3 protein: CASSLGGASGLGFEKLFF

V gene: TRBV2
D gene: .
clone size: many
J gene: TRBJ2-3
CDR3 DNA: TGTGCCAGCAGTGGGAGGGAGACTAGCACAGATACGCAGTATTTT
CDR3 protein: CASSGRETSTDTQYF

V gene: TRBV29-1
D gene: .
clone size: .
J gene: TRBJ2-2
CDR3 DNA: TGCAGCGTTCAGGGATTGAACACCGGGGAGCTGTTTTTT
CDR3 protein: CSVQGLNTGELFF

V gene: TRBV2
D gene: .
clone size: .
J gene: TRBJ1-6
CDR3 DNA: TGTGCCAGCAGTGACGACTATAATTCACCCCTCCACTTT
CDR3 protein: CASSDDYNSPLHF

V gene: TRBV6-6
D gene: TRBD1
clone size: many
J gene: TRBJ2-7
CDR3 DNA: TGTGCCAGCAGTTACTCCCCGAGACAGGGTTACGAGCAGTACTTC
CDR3 protein: CASSYSPRQGYEQYF

V gene: TRBV6-2/TRBV6-3
D gene: .
clone size: .
J gene: TRBJ2-5
CDR3 DNA: TGTGCCAGCAGTTACGGGCCAGGGTACTCGAAGACCCAGTACTTC
CDR3 protein: CASSYGPGYSKTQYF

V gene: TRBV5-1
D gene: TRBD1
clone size: few
J gene: TRBJ1-6
CDR3 DNA: TGCGCCAGCAGCTTGACAGGGGTTAATTCACCCCTCCACTTT
CDR3 protein: CASSLTGVNSPLHF

V gene: TRBV6-1
D gene: .
clone size: many
J gene: TRBJ2-7
CDR3 DNA: TGTGCCAGCAGCACCCGGACCGATACCTACGAGCAGTACTTC
CDR3 protein: CASSTRTDTYEQYF

V gene: TRBV12-3/TRBV12-4
D gene: .
clone size: few
J gene: TRBJ1-6
CDR3 DNA: TGTGCCAGCAGTTTTAATTCTTCACCCCTCCACTTT
CDR3 protein: CASSFNSSPLHF

V gene: TRBV19
D gene: .
clone size: .
J gene: TRBJ2-5
CDR3 DNA: TGTGCCAGTAGTACCTCGAGGGAGACCCAGTACTTC
CDR3 protein: CASSTSRETQYF

V gene: TRBV4-1
D gene: TRBD1
clone size: few
J gene: TRBJ1-6
CDR3 DNA: TGCGCCAGCAAAACGACAGGGGGAAGTTCACCCCTCCACTTT
CDR3 protein: CASKTTGGSSPLHF

V gene: TRBV10-3
D gene: .
clone size: few
J gene: TRBJ1-1
CDR3 DNA: TGTGCCATCAGTGAACAGGGCATAGCTTTCTTT
CDR3 protein: CAISEQGIAFF

V gene: TRBV12-3/TRBV12-4
D gene: TRBD2
clone size: .
J gene: TRBJ2-1
CDR3 DNA: TGTGCCAGCAGTTCTTTGGCGGGGGGCAGGGATGAGCAGTTCTTC
CDR3 protein: CASSSLAGGRDEQFF

V gene: TRBV27
D gene: TRBD2
clone size: many
J gene: TRBJ2-3
CDR3 DNA: TGTGCCAGCAGTTCGCAATGGACTAGCGAGGACGCTAGCACAGATACGCAGTATTTT
CDR3 protein: CASSSQWTSEDASTDTQYF

V gene: TRBV4-3
D gene: .
clone size: many
J gene: TRBJ2-3
CDR3 DNA: TGCGCCAGCAGCCAAGAAATCCCCAACAGGGGGGACTACGGCACAGATACGCAGTATTTT
CDR3 protein: CASSQEIPNRGDYGTDTQYF

V gene: TRBV6-5
D gene: .
clone size: many
J gene: TRBJ1-1
CDR3 DNA: TGTGCCAGCAGTTACTCGACAAACCCAACTGAAGCTTTCTTT
CDR3 protein: CASSYSTNPTEAFF

V gene: TRBV7-3
D gene: .
clone size: few
J gene: TRBJ2-2
CDR3 DNA: TGTGCCAGCAGCTTAACACGATCCGGGGAGCTGTTTTTT
CDR3 protein: CASSLTRSGELFF

V gene: TRBV27
D gene: TRBD1
clone size: few
J gene: TRBJ1-6
CDR3 DNA: TGTGCCAGCAACCCTCAATACGACAGGGTACGGCTCTATAATTCACCCCTCCACTTT
CDR3 protein: CASNPQYDRVRLYNSPLHF

V gene: TRBV7-2
D gene: TRBD1
clone size: many
J gene: TRBJ1-2
CDR3 DNA: TGTGCCAGCAGCCCAGCACAGGGGGCAGGGGGCTACACCTTC
CDR3 protein: CASSPAQGAGGYTF

V gene: TRBV6-6
D gene: .
clone size: .
J gene: TRBJ2-5
CDR3 DNA: TGTGCCAGCAGTTTCCCGTTCCAGAAGACCCAGTACTTC
CDR3 protein: CASSFPFQKTQYF